This T cell receptor beta chain was identified during a study of radiotherapy plus CTLA-4 blockade in lung cancer. Turning to the study itself: There were objective responses in 15% to 20% of patients, and 30% to 35% had disease control.

The repertoire was sequenced with immunoSEQ multiplex PCR; TCRdb's copy has only in-frame clones and lacks some. Of about 60,000 clones in the sample, around 81% were seen once. Those with chemo-refractory metastatic non-small-cell lung cancer were treated with focal radiation combined with CTLA-4 blockade using ipilimumab. The V end lost 3 bases, the J end lost 0 bases, and 9 bases lay between the germline ends. This CDR3 contains 15 residues. Germline assignment: CDR1 MNHEY and CDR2 SMNVEV (reference sequence). The table lists this clone with a count of one. Its antigen remains unidentified. Study-level points and caveats: Reported findings show early blood T cell clone dynamics, with interferon-beta, best predicted response. In blood, TCR clones derived from the tumor expanded after radiotherapy plus ipilimumab.

The TCR originated in a human donor with non-small cell lung cancer who had a partial response to radiotherapy plus ipilimumab. The material sequenced was peripheral blood, taken from a patient treated with radiotherapy plus ipilimumab. The chain couples TRBV27 to TRBJ1-5; D gene ambiguous. In DNA, the CDR3 is TGTGCCAGCAGTTTTTCCGGGAATAGCAATCAGCCCCAGCATTTT. Its protein product is CASSFSGNSNQPQHF.